The 22 T cell receptor beta chains listed next were all sequenced from one sample in a study of human T cells and chemical hapten exposure. From whole blood left unfractionated, total RNA was extracted. Via MiXCR, TCRdb re-called the 5' RACE reads, giving one row per CDR3 protein. The sample lists around 100,000 distinct CDR3 sequences, 19% seen once, with 2.5% to 3% in the top ten. The receptors originated from a human donor in good health.

V gene TRBV20-1 combines with J gene TRBJ2-1; D is unclear. The ends were cut back, 0 bases at V and 0 bases at J, with 6 bases in the middle. Germline CDR1 is DFQATT and CDR2 is SNEGSKA (reference sequence). The CDR3 runs to 14 residues. CDR3 amino acids: CSARDQSSYNEQFF. In nucleotides, the CDR3 is TGCAGTGCTAGAGACCAGAGCTCCTACAATGAGCAGTTCTTC.

V usage is TRBV20-1 and J usage is TRBJ1-5; the D gene is possibly TRBD1 (6 bases). The CDR3 is made up of 13 amino acids. Looked up from germline, CDR1 is DFQATT and CDR2 is SNEGSKA (reference sequence). V was shortened by 3 bases and J by 5 bases, with 11 bases between the two germline ends. In nucleotides, the CDR3 is TGCAGTGCTAGGGGGGCCTGGCATCAGCCCCAGCATTTT. Translated: CSARGAWHQPQHF.

This clonotype was counted a few times. This chain connects TRBV28 to TRBJ2-7; D is undetermined. The V gene's germline CDR1 is MDHEN and CDR2 SYDVKM. This CDR3 is built from 15 residues. Deletions cut 5 bases from V and 5 bases from J, with 19 bases between. CDR3 nucleotide sequence: TGTGCCAGCAGTGGGGTTACCGCAAAGACCCACGAGCAGTACTTC. This codes for CASSGVTAKTHEQYF.

There are a few counts of this clonotype. The gene calls are TRBV27 and TRBJ2-5; TRBD2 matches 8 bases. Germline CDR1 and CDR2: MNHEY and SMNVEV (reference sequence). The CDR3 spans 16 residues. The V segment lost 6 bases and the J segment 9 bases; nucleotides outside the gene matches: 18. CDR3 DNA: TGTGCCAGCAGGCCGACCCTAGCGGGCTCATTGGGGTCCCAGTACTTC. Amino acid sequence: CASRPTLAGSLGSQYF.

This clonotype was found many times. The CDR3 is CATSREDPSTLYNSPLHF. CDR3 bases: TGTGCCACCAGCAGAGAAGACCCATCCACGTTATATAATTCACCCCTCCACTTT. The J gene is TRBJ1-6, the V gene TRBV15; D remains unclear. The CDR3 has 18 amino acids. Germline assignment: CDR1 LNHNV and CDR2 YYDKDF (reference sequence). V lost 0 bases to trimming and J lost 4 bases, with 16 bases between them.

The chain carries TRBV4-1 and TRBJ2-3; TRBD1 agrees at 7 bases. J lost 4 bases, V lost 1 base, and 14 bases had no gene match. The CDR3 covers 18 residues. Germline loops: CDR1 MGHRA, CDR2 YSYEKL. This CDR3 is CASSQGPQRGLQADTQYF. CDR3 DNA sequence: TGCGCCAGCAGCCAAGGGCCCCAGAGGGGGCTGCAGGCAGATACGCAGTATTTT.

This clonotype was observed a few times. The V and J genes are TRBV19 and TRBJ2-1; the D gene is possibly TRBD2 (5 bases). Germline V CDR1 and CDR2: LNHDA, SQIVND (reference sequence). The V end lost 4 bases, the J end lost 0 bases, and 16 bases lay between the germline ends. This CDR3 contains 17 residues. CDR3 residues: CASSRQLMGSSYNEQFF. The CDR3 DNA follows: TGTGCCAGTAGTAGGCAGCTAATGGGGAGCTCCTACAATGAGCAGTTCTTC.

This clonotype turned up a few times. A much more abundant neighbour one base away suggests this may be a read error. The chain links TRBV28 to TRBJ1-5, with a possible D match to TRBD1 (5 bases). Looked up from germline, CDR1 is MDHEN and CDR2 is SYDVKM. The CDR3 is made up of 13 amino acids. CDR3 loop: CAGQGTGNQPQNF. The DNA for the CDR3 is TGTGCCGGCCAGGGTACGGGCAATCAGCCCCAGAATTTT.

This clonotype showed up just a few times. This sequence joins TRBV24-1 and TRBJ2-2, with D perhaps matching TRBD1 or TRBD2 (6 bases each). Germline V gives CDR1 KGHDR, CDR2 SFDVKD. V lost 0 bases, J lost 0 bases, and 16 bases lay in between. This CDR3 contains 19 residues. The CDR3 bases are TGTGCCACCAGTGATTTGCTCTTTTCGGAGGGGGCGAACACCGGGGAGCTGTTTTTT. Residues: CATSDLLFSEGANTGELFF.

The chain links TRBV5-1 to TRBJ2-3; D is unclear. CDR3 length: 14 residues. Germline lookup yields CDR1 SGHRS and CDR2 YFSETQ. V lost 4 bases and J lost 1, with 10 bases in between. CDR3 nucleotides: TGCGCCAGCAGCGTGCTCGATGGCACAGATACGCAGTATTTT. It is translated as CASSVLDGTDTQYF.

This rearrangement joins TRBV5-3 to TRBJ1-2; tentatively, D is TRBD1 (5 bases). TRBV5-3 is an open reading frame, and its role is uncertain. The CDR3 sequence is 16 residues long. V dropped 10 bases and J dropped 2 bases, with 24 bases sitting between them. The CDR3 DNA reads TGTGCCCTCGCTCCCCAGGACACAAGCAAGAACTATGGCTACACCTTC. This codes for CALAPQDTSKNYGYTF.

The chain links TRBV5-4 to TRBJ2-3, with D possibly TRBD2 on 6 matching bases. Between the trimmed V and J ends, which lost 6 bases and 1 base, there was a span of 18 bases. CDR1 is SGHNT and CDR2 is YYREEE in the germline V gene (reference sequence). The CDR3 is 16 amino acids. The CDR3 loop reads CASNAAGNARTDTQYF. The CDR3 DNA reads TGTGCCAGCAACGCCGCGGGAAACGCGCGCACAGATACGCAGTATTTT.

The CDR3 region is CSARAGTANTGELFF. DNA for the CDR3: TGCAGTGCTAGAGCCGGGACGGCTAACACCGGGGAGCTGTTTTTT. V is TRBV20-1 and J is TRBJ2-2; D possibly matches TRBD1 or TRBD2 (5 bases each). The CDR3 spans 15 residues. V dropped 1 base and J dropped 2 bases, with 11 bases sitting between them. CDR1 is DFQATT and CDR2 is SNEGSKA in the germline V gene (reference sequence).

The rearrangement links TRBV5-1 to TRBJ1-1, with D possibly TRBD1 on 6 matching bases. The length of the CDR3 is 14 residues. Germline V lookup: CDR1 SGHRS, CDR2 YFSETQ. The V gene lost 4 bases and the J gene lost 0 bases, with 10 bases spanning the gap. The CDR3 sequence is CASSAGQMNTEAFF. The CDR3 nucleotides are TGCGCCAGCAGCGCTGGACAGATGAACACTGAAGCTTTCTTT.

J is TRBJ2-4 and V is TRBV4-1; D is uncertain. In germline, CDR1 is MGHRA, CDR2 YSYEKL. The CDR3 consists of 16 residues. V was clipped by 0 bases and J by 0 bases, with 9 bases between them. CDR3 sequence: CASSQEGPVAKNIQYF. The CDR3 nucleotides read TGCGCCAGCAGCCAAGAAGGTCCTGTAGCCAAAAACATTCAGTACTTC.

This clonotype showed up just a few times. The chain has TRBV7-2 and TRBJ2-2, with D uncertain. V was cut by 4 bases and J by 1 base, with 10 bases left in between. This CDR3 has 15 residues. Germline CDR1 reads SGHTA; CDR2 reads FQGNSA. CDR3 sequence (DNA): TGTGCCAGCAGCTGGGCCAGCAGGAACACCGGGGAGCTGTTTTTT. Protein sequence: CASSWASRNTGELFF.

The V call is TRBV20-1, the J call TRBJ2-1, with TRBD2 matching over 8 bases. The J segment lost 5 bases and the V segment lost 1 base, leaving 4 bases of the junction unmatched. This CDR3 contains 14 residues. Germline-derived CDR1 and CDR2 are DFQATT and SNEGSKA (reference sequence). Here the CDR3 reads CSARAAGADNEQFF. CDR3 nucleotide sequence: TGCAGTGCTAGAGCAGCGGGAGCGGACAATGAGCAGTTCTTC.

This clonotype was seen only a few times. This chain connects TRBV25-1 to TRBJ2-7, with D unresolved. Deletions cut 2 bases from V and 2 bases from J, with 7 bases between. The CDR3 runs 13 residues. CDR1 and CDR2 (germline): MGHDK, SYGVNS. CDR3 sequence: CASSEGDPYEQYF. The CDR3 nucleotides read TGTGCCAGCAGTGAAGGAGACCCCTACGAGCAGTACTTC.

In this sample, this clonotype turned up a few times. V gene TRBV28 combines with J gene TRBJ2-3, with D possibly being TRBD1 (6 bases). The CDR3 consists of 15 residues. V was trimmed by 3 bases and J by 0 bases, leaving 10 bases between them. Germline CDR1 is MDHEN and CDR2 is SYDVKM. CDR3 protein: CASSFMGASTDTQYF. In DNA form, the CDR3 reads TGTGCCAGCAGTTTCATGGGGGCTAGCACAGATACGCAGTATTTT.

This clonotype was observed at least ten times. V and J are TRBV7-2 and TRBJ2-1; D not certain. V was cut by 1 base and J by 13 bases, with 8 bases left in between. The germline CDR1 and CDR2 sequences are SGHTA and FQGNSA. This CDR3 has 11 residues. In DNA, the CDR3 is TGTGCCAGCAGCTTAGGTAGGATACAGTTCTTC. Translation gives CASSLGRIQFF.

Notes on this clonotype: At one boundary the junction diverges from the germline segment, which might be a read error. This chain connects TRBV20-1 to TRBJ1-5; TRBD1 matches at 9 bases. Germline CDR1 is DFQATT and CDR2 is SNEGSKA (reference sequence). CDR3 size: 18 residues. The CDR3 is CSAREQGAVENSNQPQHF. The CDR3 bases are TGCAGTGCTCGAGAACAGGGGGCCGTAGAAAATAGCAATCAGCCCCAGCATTTT.

This clonotype was detected only a few times. V gene TRBV7-2 combines with J gene TRBJ2-7, with 9 nucleotides matching TRBD2. Germline V CDR1 and CDR2: SGHTA, FQGNSA. V lost 5 bases to trimming and J lost 4 bases; unmatched junction nucleotides: 12. The CDR3 has 16 amino acids. The CDR3: CASSPTSGPYLYEQYF. The CDR3 nucleotides are TGTGCCAGCAGCCCCACTAGCGGGCCATACCTATACGAGCAGTACTTC.